Below are 8 T cell receptor beta chains sequenced from a single sample in a study of a mutant IDH1 vaccine in newly diagnosed glioma. No antigens are known for them. As for time point: week 11, during vaccination. Every vaccination contained 300 ug of the mutant IDH1 20-mer peptide and was paired with topical imiquimod. The assay was immunoSEQ multiplex PCR, and TCRdb's table has in-frame clones only and misses some. The repertoire holds 50,000 or so clones, 91% seen once, with over 2% in the top ten. The sequences come from PBMCs, collected from a glioma patient whose treatment included an IDH1 peptide vaccine. The receptor set was obtained from a man aged 50-59 years with glioma.

CDR3 loop: CASSQGFLDGDSPLHF. CDR3 DNA sequence: TGTGCCAGCAGCCAAGGTTTTCTGGACGGGGATTCACCCCTCCACTTT. The genes are TRBV14 and TRBJ1-6; no clear D. Germline CDR1 and CDR2: SGHDN and FVKESK. Deletions cut 1 base from V and 8 bases from J, with 15 bases between. This CDR3 is built from 16 residues. Full variable domain (missing parts from reference TRBV14 and TRBJ1-6): EAGVTQFPSHSVIEKGQTVTLRCDPISGHDNLYWYRRVMGKEIKFLLHFVKESKQDESGMPNNRFLAERTGGTYSTLKVQPAELEDSGVYFCASSQGFLDGDSPLHFGNGTRLTVT.

This clone has just one count. The rearrangement uses TRBV6-5 and TRBJ2-1; 10 bases match TRBD1. The CDR3 extends over 14 amino acids. CDR1 and CDR2 (germline): MNHEY, SVGAGI. V lost 5 bases and J lost 7; bases outside the gene matches: 5. CDR3 sequence: CASSPGTGANEQFF. Here the CDR3 DNA reads TGTGCCAGCAGTCCCGGGACAGGGGCTAATGAGCAGTTCTTC.

Turning to this clone: Sequence at one end of the junction differs from germline and may be a read error. This chain uses TRBV6-1 with TRBJ1-5; 7 bases align to TRBD1. Germline values: CDR1 MNHNS, CDR2 SASEGT. The CDR3 sequence is 13 residues long. The CDR3 region has the DNA TGTGCCAGCAGTGAGACCCGAACAGGGGACAAATGTTTT. It codes for CASSETRTGDKCF.

The CDR3 DNA is TGTGCCAGCAGCTTGGGACAGGGTACCCACGAGCAGTACTTC. This translates into CASSLGQGTHEQYF. The V and J genes are TRBV5-6 and TRBJ2-5; TRBD1 matches at 7 bases. The tail of the sequence fits TRBJ2-7 better, so the J call may be wrong. Per the germline V gene, CDR1 is SGHDT and CDR2 is YYEEEE. This CDR3 has 14 residues.

CDR3 nucleotide sequence: TGTGCCAGCAGGGCGGGGCAAACGGTGGGAGGAACGCAGTATTTT. It is translated as CASRAGQTVGGTQYF. The chain combines TRBV2 with TRBJ2-3; D is perhaps TRBD2 (6 bases). In germline, CDR1 is SNHLY, CDR2 FYNNEI. The CDR3 has 15 amino acids. Trimming removed 6 bases from V and 9 bases from J, with 22 bases in between.

The V and J genes are TRBV6-5 and TRBJ2-7; 9 bases are a match to TRBD1. Losses at the gene ends were 4 bases for V and 2 bases for J; bases not matched to a gene: 6. The CDR3 runs to 15 residues. Germline V CDR1 and CDR2: MNHEY, SVGAGI. DNA for the CDR3: TGTGCCAGCAGTTCAGCCCGGACAGGGGCCTACGAGCAGTACTTC. Protein: CASSSARTGAYEQYF.

The CDR3 region is CASRTENNQPQHF. The CDR3 coding sequence is TGTGCCAGCAGGACGGAGAACAATCAGCCCCAGCATTTT. V usage is TRBV2 and J usage is TRBJ1-5; D is undetermined. V lost 6 bases to trimming and J lost 3 bases, with 9 bases between them. Looked up from germline, CDR1 is SNHLY and CDR2 is FYNNEI. The CDR3 runs 13 residues.

J is TRBJ2-2 and V is TRBV9, with 8 bases that match TRBD1. The CDR3 totals 15 residues. Germline CDR1 reads SGDLS; CDR2 reads YYNGEE. Trimming took 3 bases from V and 6 from J; bases not matched to a gene: 7. CDR3 nucleotides: TGTGCCAGCAGCGCCGGACAGGGTGGGGCCGGGGAGCTGTTTTTT. It encodes CASSAGQGGAGELFF.